This TCR beta chain was found in a study of blood T cell repertoires in COVID-19. Overall study context: The samples span acute and convalescent COVID-19 from the United States, Italy and Spain.

Recruitment covered over 20 US areas and drew participants whose ages spanned roughly 18 to 100 years. Categorization into cohorts depended on clinical history that participants reported. Losses at the gene ends were 6 bases for V and 7 bases for J; bases not matched to a gene: 8. Per germline, CDR1 SQVTM and CDR2 ANQGSEA. CDR3 length: 14 amino acids. The data were produced by immunoSEQ multiplex PCR, yet TCRdb's version contains in-frame clones alone and is incomplete. The table records under 450,000 clones, more than 85% of them present only once. The chain recombines TRBV29-1 with TRBJ2-1; TRBD2 aligns across 11 bases. Sequenced sample: PBMCs or T cells enriched from blood (not recorded which). The sequence was collected from a woman aged 30 to 39 who had recovered from COVID-19. The CDR3 region has the DNA TGCAGCGTCCAACTAGCGGGAGTACAAAATGAGCAGTTCTTC. Protein product: CSVQLAGVQNEQFF.